The rows below give T cell receptor beta chains drawn from one sample of a study of blood T cell repertoires in COVID-19. Sequencing used immunoSEQ multiplex PCR; TCRdb keeps in-frame clones, though not all of them. The data show 150,000 to 200,000 clones, about 85% seen once. Sequencing input: PBMCs or T cells enriched from blood (not recorded which). These receptors were taken from a woman in her forties or fifties who had recovered from COVID-19. Both conserved end residues are part of each CDR3. A D gene is named only where the DNA matches it firmly. Rows may omit the clone size; those that give it use once, few, many or a size class.

-	TRBD1	TRBV28	TRBJ1-1	CAAHRTGPMNTEAFF	TGTGCCGCCCACAGGACAGGGCCGATGAACACTGAAGCTTTCTTT
-	TRBD1	TRBV11-3	TRBJ1-3	CASSYGTGSGNTIYF	TGTGCCAGCAGCTACGGGACAGGGTCTGGAAACACCATATATTTT
-	TRBD1	TRBV11-2	TRBJ2-7	CASSRTGTGGSYEQYF	TGTGCCAGCAGCCGTACCGGGACAGGGGGTTCCTACGAGCAGTACTTC
-	-	TRBV9	TRBJ2-2	CASSVEGTATGELFF	TGTGCCAGCAGCGTAGAAGGGACTGCAACCGGGGAGCTGTTTTTT
-	TRBD1	TRBV29-1	TRBJ1-2	CSVVPAGGAYGYTF	TGCAGCGTTGTCCCGGCAGGGGGCGCCTATGGCTACACCTTC
-	-	TRBV20-1	TRBJ1-2	CSASEVSYGYTF	TGCAGTGCTAGTGAGGTCAGCTATGGCTACACCTTC
-	-	TRBV5-1	TRBJ1-2	CASTQIEGYGYTF	TGCGCCAGCACACAGATTGAGGGCTATGGCTACACCTTC
-	-	TRBV18	TRBJ1-1	CASSNTVGGTNTEAFF	TGTGCCAGCTCAAATACCGTTGGGGGGACCAACACTGAAGCTTTCTTT
few	-	TRBV27	TRBJ1-3	CASSARGKIYF	TGTGCCAGCAGTGCCAGGGGTAAAATATATTTT
-	TRBD1	TRBV9	TRBJ1-1	CASSAGQMNTEAFF	TGTGCCAGCAGCGCGGGACAGATGAACACTGAAGCTTTCTTT
once	TRBD1	TRBV6-5	TRBJ1-2	CASTASGTGPPPTF	TGTGCCAGCACTGCCTCCGGGACAGGTCCTCCTCCCACCTTC
-	-	TRBV5-5	TRBJ2-5	CASSPGTFETQYF	TGTGCCAGCAGCCCCGGGACATTTGAGACCCAGTACTTC
few	-	TRBV5-1	TRBJ2-1	CASSLVSGNYNEQFF	TGCGCCAGCAGCTTGGTTAGCGGTAACTACAATGAGCAGTTCTTC
-	-	TRBV14	TRBJ2-1	CASSQGVVGLRPFAHNEQFF	TGTGCCAGCAGCCAAGGGGTTGTAGGACTAAGACCTTTTGCGCACAATGAGCAGTTCTTC
-	TRBD1	TRBV7-9	TRBJ2-7	CASSPTGANEQYF	TGTGCCAGCAGCCCCACAGGGGCGAACGAGCAGTACTTC
-	-	TRBV12-5	TRBJ2-3	CASGFFLDGGSTDTQYF	TGTGCTAGTGGTTTTTTCTTGGACGGGGGAAGCACAGATACGCAGTATTTT
few	TRBD1	TRBV24-1	TRBJ2-1	CATSDPGQDRNEQFF	TGTGCCACCAGTGACCCTGGACAGGATCGGAATGAGCAGTTCTTC
-	-	TRBV19	TRBJ2-5	CASSATGETQYF	TGTGCCAGTAGTGCCACCGGGGAGACCCAGTACTTC
-	-	TRBV6-2/TRBV6-3	TRBJ1-2	CASSYSYRALYGYTF	TGTGCCAGCAGTTACTCTTACAGGGCCCTCTACGGCTACACCTTC
once	-	TRBV19	TRBJ2-2	CASSRTGTQAGELFF	TGTGCCAGTAGTCGTACGGGAACGCAGGCCGGGGAGCTGTTTTTT
-	TRBD1	TRBV12-3/TRBV12-4	TRBJ1-2	CASGGQGNYF	TGTGCCAGCGGCGGACAGGGCAACTACTTC
-	-	TRBV5-4	TRBJ1-1	CASSLSGVGEAFF	TGTGCCAGCAGCTTGTCAGGGGTCGGTGAAGCTTTCTTT
few	TRBD2	TRBV28	TRBJ2-1	CASSPAGGPINEQFF	TGTGCCAGCAGCCCAGCGGGAGGGCCCATCAATGAGCAGTTCTTC
-	-	TRBV5-1	TRBJ2-5	CASSWTNQETQYF	TGCGCCAGCAGCTGGACTAACCAAGAGACCCAGTACTTC
-	TRBD1	TRBV27	TRBJ2-3	CASSSTGQGADTQYF	TGTGCCAGCAGTTCCACTGGACAGGGGGCAGATACGCAGTATTTT
-	-	TRBV3-1/TRBV3-2	TRBJ1-1	CASSQPGESEAFF	TGTGCCAGCAGCCAACCAGGGGAATCCGAAGCTTTCTTT
-	TRBD1	TRBV28	TRBJ2-1	CASTSTGTGEQFF	TGTGCCAGCACCTCGACAGGGACGGGTGAGCAGTTCTTC
-	TRBD1	TRBV3-1/TRBV3-2	TRBJ1-4	CASSQGDRRNEKLFF	TGTGCCAGCAGCCAAGGGGACAGACGGAATGAAAAACTGTTTTTT
-	TRBD2	TRBV28	TRBJ2-4	CASSLPGLVRNIQYF	TGTGCCAGCAGCCTACCGGGACTAGTAAGAAACATTCAGTACTTC
once	TRBD2	TRBV18	TRBJ2-3	CASSPMKGAGGTDTQYF	TGTGCCAGCTCACCTATGAAAGGAGCGGGAGGCACAGATACGCAGTATTTT
-	-	TRBV6-2/TRBV6-3	TRBJ1-1	CASSRGQTRVGTEAFF	TGTGCCAGCAGTAGAGGACAGACGCGAGTCGGCACTGAAGCTTTCTTT
-	-	TRBV4-3	TRBJ1-3	CASSQVVGQAAGNTIYF	TGCGCCAGCAGCCAAGTTGTGGGTCAGGCCGCTGGAAACACCATATATTTT
few	-	TRBV4-1	TRBJ1-2	CASSQDRVVYTF	TGCGCCAGCAGCCAAGACAGGGTGGTGTACACCTTC
few	-	TRBV19	TRBJ1-5	CASRGQGRGHQPQHF	TGTGCCAGTAGGGGACAAGGTCGAGGGCATCAGCCCCAGCATTTT
-	-	TRBV11-2	TRBJ1-5	CASSLRGMGNQPQHF	TGTGCCAGCAGCTTACGGGGTATGGGCAATCAGCCCCAGCATTTT
-	TRBD2	TRBV7-6	TRBJ2-1	CASSLMGRGGTEQFF	TGTGCCAGCAGCTTAATGGGGCGGGGGGGGACTGAGCAGTTCTTC
-	-	TRBV18	TRBJ1-2	CASSIGQGALDGYTF	TGTGCCAGCTCAATTGGACAAGGGGCCCTGGATGGCTACACCTTC
-	TRBD1	TRBV5-6	TRBJ1-2	CASRRQGAAGYTF	TGTGCCAGCAGGCGACAGGGGGCGGCCGGCTACACCTTC
few	TRBD2	TRBV7-8	TRBJ2-7	CASSFQRELEQYF	TGTGCCAGCAGCTTCCAGCGGGAACTCGAGCAGTACTTC
-	-	TRBV9	TRBJ2-7	CASSVTGSSYEQYF	TGTGCCAGCAGCGTAACCGGGAGCTCCTACGAGCAGTACTTC
-	-	TRBV10-2	TRBJ1-1	CASTGGERNTEAFF	TGCGCCAGCACCGGGGGGGAAAGAAACACTGAAGCTTTCTTT
-	-	TRBV28	TRBJ2-7	CASSLGGPGNYEQYF	TGTGCCAGCAGTTTGGGGGGGCCAGGGAACTACGAGCAGTACTTC
-	TRBD1	TRBV6-5	TRBJ1-1	CASALSSQGETEAFF	TGTGCCAGTGCTCTTTCTAGTCAGGGGGAAACTGAAGCTTTCTTT
-	TRBD2	TRBV11-3	TRBJ2-5	CASSLRAGVGETQYF	TGTGCCAGCAGCTTACGAGCGGGAGTCGGGGAGACCCAGTACTTC